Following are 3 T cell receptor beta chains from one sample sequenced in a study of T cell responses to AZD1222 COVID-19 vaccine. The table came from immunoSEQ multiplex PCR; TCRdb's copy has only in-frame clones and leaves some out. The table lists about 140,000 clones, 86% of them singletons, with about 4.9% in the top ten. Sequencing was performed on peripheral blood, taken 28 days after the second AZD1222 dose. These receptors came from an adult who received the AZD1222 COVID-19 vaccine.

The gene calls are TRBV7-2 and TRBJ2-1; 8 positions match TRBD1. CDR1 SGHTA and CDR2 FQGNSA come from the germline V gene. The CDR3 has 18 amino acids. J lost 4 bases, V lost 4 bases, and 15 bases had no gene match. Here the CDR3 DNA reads TGTGCCAGCAGCTACAGCCCCCCCCTCAGGGGGCTTTACAATGAGCAGTTCTTC. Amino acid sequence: CASSYSPPLRGLYNEQFF.

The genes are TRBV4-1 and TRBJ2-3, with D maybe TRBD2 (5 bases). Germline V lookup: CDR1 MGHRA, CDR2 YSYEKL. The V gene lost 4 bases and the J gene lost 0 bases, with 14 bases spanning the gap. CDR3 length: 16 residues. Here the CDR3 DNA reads TGCGCCAGCAGCCCCCACGGCGGGTATAGCACAGATACGCAGTATTTT. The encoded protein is CASSPHGGYSTDTQYF.

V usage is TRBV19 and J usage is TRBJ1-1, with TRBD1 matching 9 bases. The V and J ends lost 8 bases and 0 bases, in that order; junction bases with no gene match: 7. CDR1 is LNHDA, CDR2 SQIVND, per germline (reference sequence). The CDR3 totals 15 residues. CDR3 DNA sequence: TGTGCCAGTTGGGGACAGGGAATATTGAACACTGAAGCTTTCTTT. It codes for CASWGQGILNTEAFF.